This passage covers 23 T cell receptor beta chains from one sample sequenced in a study of blood T cells in healthy people across ages. For the second PCR, which ran for 7 to 11 cycles, a sample-barcoded 5' primer and a J-beta primer mix were used. TCRdb used MiXCR to reprocess the 5' RACE reads, holding one entry per CDR3 protein. The table includes 800,000 to 1,000,000 distinct CDR3 sequences, about 48% detected once. Sequencing was carried out using blood. These receptors originate from a young man in good health.

The J gene is TRBJ1-2, the V gene TRBV10-3; 8 positions agree with TRBD1. Germline values: CDR1 ENHRY, CDR2 SYGVKD. V lost 8 bases and J lost 6; bases outside the gene matches: 5. CDR3 length equals 12 residues. DNA for the CDR3: TGTGCCATCGGGCAGGGGGCAAATGGCTACACCTTC. Translation: CAIGQGANGYTF.

The J gene is TRBJ2-7, the V gene TRBV29-1; D may be TRBD1 or TRBD2 (5 bases each). This CDR3 region has 13 residues. V was cut by 4 bases and J by 1 base, with 11 bases left in between. CDR1 is SQVTM and CDR2 is ANQGSEA in the germline V gene. The CDR3 region is CSVGRDASYEQYF. CDR3 sequence (DNA): TGCAGCGTTGGCCGGGACGCTTCCTACGAGCAGTACTTC.

The chain uses TRBV10-3 and TRBJ2-2; D possibly corresponds to TRBD1 (6 bases). There are 14 residues in the CDR3. Germline V gene data show CDR1 as ENHRY and CDR2 as SYGVKD. In DNA form, the CDR3 reads TGTGCGATCTTCAGGGGTGAGAACACCGGGGAGCTGTTTTTT. This codes for CAIFRGENTGELFF.

This clonotype has only a few counts. The chain combines TRBV4-1 with TRBJ2-1, with 7 bases that match TRBD2. The V and J ends lost 1 base and 6 bases, in that order; junction bases with no gene match: 6. In germline, CDR1 is MGHRA, CDR2 YSYEKL. This CDR3 has 15 amino acids. The CDR3 DNA reads TGCGCCAGCAGCCAAGTTGGGGAGGGAATCAATGAGCAGTTCTTC. Amino acid sequence: CASSQVGEGINEQFF.

CDR3 amino acids: CAISESLGVGTSSYEQYF. The CDR3 nucleotides are TGTGCCATCAGTGAGTCGTTAGGTGTTGGGACTAGCTCTTACGAGCAGTACTTC. The V and J genes are TRBV10-3 and TRBJ2-4; 9 positions match TRBD2. The J call may be in error: the DNA end matches TRBJ2-7 better. The CDR3 loop spans 18 amino acids. In germline, CDR1 is ENHRY, CDR2 SYGVKD.

This clonotype was recorded a few times. The V and J genes are TRBV12-3 or TRBV12-4 and TRBJ2-5; D possibly corresponds to TRBD2 (6 bases). The CDR3 has 15 residues. V was pared by 6 bases and J by 5 bases, with 19 bases between. The chain's CDR3 is CASSRTPGLAETQYF. As DNA, the CDR3 is TGTGCCAGCAGCCGAACTCCGGGACTTGCTGAGACCCAGTACTTC.

The chain employs TRBV29-1 and TRBJ1-1; D is perhaps TRBD1 (5 bases). This CDR3 has 11 amino acids. Germline V gene sequence: CDR1 SQVTM, CDR2 ANQGSEA. The CDR3 DNA follows: TGCAGGGTCGGTGGGGGCACTGAAGCTTTCTTT. Residues: CRVGGGTEAFF.

This clonotype was counted ten times or more. The CDR3: CASRTGANYGYTF. The CDR3 region has the DNA TGTGCCAGCAGGACAGGGGCTAACTATGGCTACACCTTC. This chain joins TRBV6-5 and TRBJ1-2, with 8 bases aligning to TRBD1. Germline values: CDR1 MNHEY, CDR2 SVGAGI. There are 13 residues in the CDR3. V gave up 6 bases and J gave up 0 bases; unmatched junction bases: 0.

CDR3 nucleotide sequence: TGTGCCAGCAGTGACCGGCCCCAAGGGTTGACCCAGCATTTT. Translating gives CASSDRPQGLTQHF. This chain uses TRBV6-2 or TRBV6-3 with TRBJ1-5; unclear D gene. V was shortened by 5 bases and J by 11 bases, with 19 bases between the two germline ends. The CDR3 runs to 14 residues. Looked up from germline, CDR1 is MNHEY and CDR2 is SVGEGT.

This chain uses TRBV3-1 with TRBJ2-7; D is uncertain. CDR1 and CDR2 (germline): LGHDT, YNNKEL (reference sequence). This CDR3 spans 11 amino acids. V gave up 8 bases and J gave up 7 bases, with 12 bases separating them. As DNA, the CDR3 is TGTGCCAGCGAGAGCCCCGGAGAGCAGTACTTC. This encodes CASESPGEQYF.

This clonotype was seen a few times. The V gene is TRBV9, the J gene TRBJ1-5; TRBD1 matches at 9 bases. Germline lookup yields CDR1 SGDLS and CDR2 YYNGEE. V trimming: 3 bases; J trimming: 3 bases; junction bases outside the gene matches: 4. The CDR3 runs 15 residues. CDR3 nucleotide sequence: TGTGCCAGCAGCGATACAGGGGGCCCCAATCAGCCCCAGCATTTT. The encoded protein is CASSDTGGPNQPQHF.

The chain employs TRBV18 and TRBJ2-5; TRBD1 might be the D (6 bases). Gene TRBJ2-7 matches the end of the DNA better, so the J call may be wrong. The CDR3 extends over 12 amino acids. Germline assignment: CDR1 KGHSH and CDR2 LQKENI. The CDR3 bases are TGTGCCAGCTCACCTACAGGGCTCGAGCAGTACTTC. It yields the protein CASSPTGLEQYF.

This clonotype occurred a few times. The chain combines TRBV6-6 with TRBJ2-3, with 8 bases lining up with TRBD1. Germline CDR1 reads MNHNY; CDR2 reads SVGAGI (reference sequence). CDR3 length: 15 residues. V was clipped by 5 bases and J by 0 bases; unmatched bases: 4. As DNA, the CDR3 is TGTGCCAGCAGTAAGGGACAGGAAAGCACAGATACGCAGTATTTT. This encodes CASSKGQESTDTQYF.

The chain uses TRBV7-2 and TRBJ2-7; D might be TRBD2 (6 bases). From germline, CDR1 is SGHTA and CDR2 FQGNSA. Trimming took 7 bases from V and 5 from J, leaving 21 bases between them. The CDR3 has 15 amino acids. CDR3 in DNA: TGTGCCAGCAACTTTAAGGCGGGGTCCCGGGACGAGCAGTACTTC. This codes for CASNFKAGSRDEQYF.

This clonotype has more than one count but fewer than ten. V is TRBV9 and J is TRBJ2-1; TRBD2 aligns across 15 bases. Losses at the gene ends were 2 bases for V and 5 bases for J; bases not matched to a gene: 5. Germline-derived CDR1 and CDR2 are SGDLS and YYNGEE. CDR3 length: 17 residues. CDR3: CASSVGLAGGTNNEQFF. Here the CDR3 DNA reads TGTGCCAGCAGCGTGGGACTAGCGGGGGGAACTAACAATGAGCAGTTCTTC.

The V and J genes are TRBV11-2 and TRBJ2-3; D is unresolved. V dropped 4 bases and J dropped 0 bases, with 11 bases sitting between them. The CDR3 is 15 amino acids. Germline-derived CDR1 and CDR2 are SGHAT and FQNNGV. This CDR3 is CASSSGWLSTDTQYF. CDR3 in DNA: TGTGCCAGCAGCTCCGGGTGGCTGAGCACAGATACGCAGTATTTT.

This clonotype has only one observation. The V gene is TRBV10-3, the J gene TRBJ2-6; 9 bases agree with TRBD1. V dropped 7 bases and J dropped 0; count of bases not matched to a gene: 7. From germline, CDR1 is ENHRY and CDR2 SYGVKD. This CDR3 has 17 residues. CDR3 bases: TGTGCCATCACCCCGGGACAGGGTGGCTCTGGGGCCAACGTCCTGACTTTC. Its protein product is CAITPGQGGSGANVLTF.

This clonotype came up a few times. One end of the junction does not line up with germline, which may come from a read error. The CDR3 nucleotides read TGTGCTAGCAGCTTGGGCAGCGGGGATGAGCAGTTCTTC. Its protein is CASSLGSGDEQFF. This chain uses TRBV7-7 with TRBJ2-1; the match to TRBD2 covers 7 bases. CDR3 length equals 13 residues. The germline V gene has CDR1 SSHAT and CDR2 FNYEAQ (reference sequence).

The CDR3 DNA reads TGTGCCAGCAGCGAGGCTTTAAGGGAAGGCTACGAGCAGTACTTC. Translation gives CASSEALREGYEQYF. J is TRBJ2-7 and V is TRBV14; D call uncertain. V lost 5 bases, J lost 3 bases, and 17 bases lay in between. The CDR3 has 15 amino acids. Looked up from germline, CDR1 is SGHDN and CDR2 is FVKESK.

This clonotype was detected ten times or more. In DNA form, the CDR3 reads TGTGCCAGCAGCCGGGACGGGACTAGGGAAGAGACCCAGTACTTC. It codes for CASSRDGTREETQYF. The chain links TRBV4-2 to TRBJ2-5, with 8 bases fitting TRBD2. V dropped 4 bases and J dropped 3; count of bases not matched to a gene: 7. This CDR3 spans 15 amino acids. The germline gives CDR1 LGHNA, CDR2 YNFKEQ.

This clonotype showed up just a few times. The J gene is TRBJ2-3, the V gene TRBV12-3 or TRBV12-4, with 12 positions matching TRBD2. The CDR3 is 16 amino acids. J was trimmed by 5 bases and V by 1 base; bases with no gene match: 4. The CDR3 DNA is TGTGCCAGCAGTTTAGGACTAGCGGGGGTGGGAGATACGCAGTATTTT. Translating it yields CASSLGLAGVGDTQYF.

V and J are TRBV6-5 and TRBJ1-2; no clear D. Germline CDR1 and CDR2: MNHEY and SVGAGI. The CDR3 sequence is 13 residues long. The V and J ends lost 5 bases and 2 bases respectively, with 9 bases between them. CDR3 protein: CASSVRNNYGYTF. In nucleotides, the CDR3 is TGTGCCAGCAGTGTTCGTAACAACTATGGCTACACCTTC.

The chain uses TRBV11-3 and TRBJ2-7; D unclear. V was cut by 5 bases and J by 3 bases, with 11 bases left in between. From germline, CDR1 is SGHNT and CDR2 YENEEA. This CDR3 has 13 residues. The DNA for the CDR3 is TGTGCCAGCAGCCGCCTTGGGGTCTACGAGCAGTACTTC. This gives the protein CASSRLGVYEQYF.